This T cell receptor (beta chain) was obtained from a study of regulatory T cells in long-lasting Graves disease. The CDR3 is made up of 14 amino acids. The ends lost 4 bases at V and 9 bases at J; junction bases unmatched: 10. CDR1 MNHEY and CDR2 SVGAGI come from the germline V gene. On this clonotype itself: A read error may explain this, as a much larger clone is one base away.

As to time point: newly diagnosed GD, antithyroid drugs for less than 3 months. The TCR library was made from RNA that had been extracted from PBMCs in TRIzol. TCR beta libraries were built with iRepertoire HTBI primers and Arm-PCR of CDR3 regions. TCRdb re-called the multiplex PCR reads through MiXCR, storing one row per CDR3 protein. The sample holds approximately 230,000 distinct CDR3 sequences, approximately 20% seen once. This specimen consisted of peripheral blood mononuclear cells (PBMCs), obtained at new diagnosis, from a patient treated with antithyroid drugs. The TCR originated in a female donor with Graves disease. The chain couples TRBV6-5 to TRBJ1-1, with 8 bases fitting TRBD1. Here the CDR3 reads CASSSTGGRTKAFF. In DNA, the CDR3 is TGTGCCAGCAGTTCAACAGGGGGAAGAACTAAAGCTTTCTTT.